A selection of T cell receptor beta chains follows, all from one sample in a study of vaccination effects on CD4 cells after COVID-19. For these receptors, no antigen is known. Sequenced by immunoSEQ multiplex PCR; TCRdb stores in-frame clones only, minus some. The repertoire has about 18,000 clones, around 76% of them found once; the top ten carry approximately 18%. The sample in question was CD4+ T cells from PBMCs cultured with SARS-CoV-2 spike peptides, obtained after COVID-19 vaccination. The receptor source for this set is a human donor who had a prior SARS-CoV-2 infection. The CDR3 runs from the conserved cysteine through the conserved F or W. The D gene is left open where the match is weak. Clone size is not always given. Where it is, it says once, few, many or a class for expanded clones.

CDR3aa: CASSSFLNTGELFF; CDR3nt: TGTGCCAGCAGCTCCTTTCTGAACACCGGGGAGCTGTTTTTT; abundance: NA; j_gene: TRBJ2-2; v_gene: TRBV5-6; d_gene: NA
CDR3aa: CASSNPRDRKTNEKLFF; CDR3nt: TGTGCCAGTAGTAACCCCCGGGACAGAAAAACTAATGAAAAACTGTTTTTT; abundance: NA; j_gene: TRBJ1-4; v_gene: TRBV19; d_gene: TRBD1
CDR3aa: CASSRLRNTGELFF; CDR3nt: TGTGCTAGCAGTCGACTGCGGAACACCGGGGAGCTGTTTTTT; abundance: NA; j_gene: TRBJ2-2; v_gene: TRBV7-7; d_gene: NA
CDR3aa: CAWRDKGYPGYTF; CDR3nt: TGTGCCTGGAGGGACAAGGGTTATCCTGGCTACACCTTC; abundance: once; j_gene: TRBJ1-2; v_gene: TRBV30; d_gene: NA
CDR3aa: CASSYSIGQTYEQYF; CDR3nt: TGTGCCAGCAGTTACTCGATCGGGCAGACCTACGAGCAGTACTTC; abundance: NA; j_gene: TRBJ2-7; v_gene: TRBV6-5; d_gene: NA
CDR3aa: CASSRTGTSGGLRDTQYF; CDR3nt: TGTGCCAGCTCACGAACCGGGACTAGCGGGGGGCTCCGTGATACGCAGTATTTT; abundance: NA; j_gene: TRBJ2-3; v_gene: TRBV18; d_gene: TRBD2
CDR3aa: CAWKGVGEKLFF; CDR3nt: TGTGCCTGGAAAGGGGTTGGGGAAAAACTGTTTTTT; abundance: medium-sized; j_gene: TRBJ1-4; v_gene: TRBV30; d_gene: NA
CDR3aa: CASSQDRGANVLTF; CDR3nt: TGTGCCAGCAGCCAGGACAGAGGGGCCAACGTCCTGACTTTC; abundance: once; j_gene: TRBJ2-6; v_gene: TRBV6-5; d_gene: NA
CDR3aa: CSVGAAPDEQYF; CDR3nt: TGCAGCGTTGGGGCCGCCCCGGACGAGCAGTACTTC; abundance: NA; j_gene: TRBJ2-7; v_gene: TRBV29-1; d_gene: NA
CDR3aa: CASSLGSRVGRNQPQHF; CDR3nt: TGTGCCAGCAGCTTAGGCTCTCGTGTGGGGAGGAATCAGCCCCAGCATTTT; abundance: NA; j_gene: TRBJ1-5; v_gene: TRBV7-8; d_gene: NA
CDR3aa: CASSPNGTDTQYF; CDR3nt: TGTGCCAGCAGCCCGAACGGGACAGATACGCAGTATTTT; abundance: NA; j_gene: TRBJ2-3; v_gene: TRBV11-3; d_gene: NA
CDR3aa: CASSYPQGLNQPQHF; CDR3nt: TGTGCCAGCAGTTACCCGCAGGGACTCAATCAGCCCCAGCATTTT; abundance: NA; j_gene: TRBJ1-5; v_gene: TRBV6-2/TRBV6-3; d_gene: NA
CDR3aa: CASSLESGVYNEQFF; CDR3nt: TGCGCCAGCAGCTTGGAAAGCGGGGTCTACAATGAGCAGTTCTTC; abundance: NA; j_gene: TRBJ2-1; v_gene: TRBV5-1; d_gene: TRBD2
CDR3aa: CASSLGSRVNTEAFF; CDR3nt: TGCGCCAGCAGCTTGGGGTCCAGGGTGAACACTGAAGCTTTCTTT; abundance: once; j_gene: TRBJ1-1; v_gene: TRBV5-1; d_gene: NA
CDR3aa: CASSSPGQGGDAEAFF; CDR3nt: TGTGCCAGCAGTTCGCCGGGACAGGGAGGTGATGCTGAAGCTTTCTTT; abundance: medium-sized; j_gene: TRBJ1-1; v_gene: TRBV6-5; d_gene: TRBD1
CDR3aa: CASSPGVGGPPIQYF; CDR3nt: TGTGCCAGCAGCCCCGGGGTGGGGGGGCCCCCCATTCAGTACTTC; abundance: NA; j_gene: TRBJ2-4; v_gene: TRBV11-2; d_gene: NA
CDR3aa: CASTRGNTNTGELFF; CDR3nt: TGCGCCAGTACCAGAGGAAACACGAACACCGGGGAGCTGTTTTTT; abundance: NA; j_gene: TRBJ2-2; v_gene: TRBV5-1; d_gene: NA
CDR3aa: CASSLRESTDTQYF; CDR3nt: TGTGCCAGCAGTTTAAGGGAAAGCACAGATACGCAGTATTTT; abundance: NA; j_gene: TRBJ2-3; v_gene: TRBV27; d_gene: NA
CDR3aa: CASSLRGEGLPPMWQYF; CDR3nt: TGTGCCAGCAGCCTACGGGGGGAGGGACTACCTCCTATGTGGCAGTATTTT; abundance: NA; j_gene: TRBJ2-3; v_gene: TRBV7-2; d_gene: TRBD2
CDR3aa: CASGPLGHWGETQYF; CDR3nt: TGTGCTAGTGGCCCTCTGGGGCACTGGGGGGAGACCCAGTACTTC; abundance: once; j_gene: TRBJ2-5; v_gene: TRBV12-5; d_gene: NA
CDR3aa: CASSLSRDFPTDTQYF; CDR3nt: TGCGCCAGCAGCTTGTCTCGGGATTTCCCAACAGATACGCAGTATTTT; abundance: NA; j_gene: TRBJ2-3; v_gene: TRBV5-1; d_gene: NA
CDR3aa: CASSELGTVGNQPQHF; CDR3nt: TGTGCCAGCAGTGAATTAGGTACGGTAGGCAATCAGCCCCAGCATTTT; abundance: NA; j_gene: TRBJ1-5; v_gene: TRBV2; d_gene: NA